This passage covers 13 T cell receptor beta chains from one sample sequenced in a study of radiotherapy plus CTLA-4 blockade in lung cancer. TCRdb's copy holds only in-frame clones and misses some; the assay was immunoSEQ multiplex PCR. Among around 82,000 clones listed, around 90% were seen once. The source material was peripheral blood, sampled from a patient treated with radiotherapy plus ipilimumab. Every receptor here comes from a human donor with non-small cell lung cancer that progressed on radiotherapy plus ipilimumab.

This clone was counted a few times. The CDR3 DNA reads as TGTGCCAGCAGCGTCGGACAGGGGGCTTACGAGCAGTACTTC. Translating gives CASSVGQGAYEQYF. The J gene is TRBJ2-7, the V gene TRBV5-6; 11 nucleotides agree with TRBD1. The CDR3 spans 14 residues. Germline V CDR1 and CDR2: SGHDT, YYEEEE. Trimming cost V 4 bases and J 4 bases; bases outside gene matches: 4.

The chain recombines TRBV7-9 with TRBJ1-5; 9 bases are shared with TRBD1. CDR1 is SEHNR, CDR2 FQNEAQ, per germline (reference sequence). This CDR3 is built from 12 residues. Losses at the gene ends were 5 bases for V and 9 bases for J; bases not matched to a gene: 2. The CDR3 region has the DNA TGTGCCAGCAGCACAGGGGGCCCGCCCCAGCATTTT. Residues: CASSTGGPPQHF.

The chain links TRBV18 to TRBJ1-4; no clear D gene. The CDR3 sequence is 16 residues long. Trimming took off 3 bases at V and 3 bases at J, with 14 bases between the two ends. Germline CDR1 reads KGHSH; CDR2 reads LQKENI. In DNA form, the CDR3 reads TGTGCCAGCTCACCGGTGGCCCCAAGTCCTAATGAAAAACTGTTTTTT. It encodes CASSPVAPSPNEKLFF.

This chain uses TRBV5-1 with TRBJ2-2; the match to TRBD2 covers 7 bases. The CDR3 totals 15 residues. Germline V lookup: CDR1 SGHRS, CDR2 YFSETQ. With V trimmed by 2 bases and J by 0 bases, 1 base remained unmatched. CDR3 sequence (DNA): TGCGCCAGCAGCTTTAGCGGGTCGAACACCGGGGAGCTGTTTTTT. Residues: CASSFSGSNTGELFF.

This chain's CDR3 is CASTGDRGRTDTQYF. CDR3 DNA: TGTGCCAGCACAGGGGACAGGGGGCGAACAGATACGCAGTATTTT. The chain combines TRBV28 with TRBJ2-3; TRBD1 matches 12 bases. The V gene's germline CDR1 is MDHEN and CDR2 SYDVKM. Unmatched junction bases numbered 5, after V lost 7 bases and J lost 3 bases. The CDR3 loop spans 15 amino acids.

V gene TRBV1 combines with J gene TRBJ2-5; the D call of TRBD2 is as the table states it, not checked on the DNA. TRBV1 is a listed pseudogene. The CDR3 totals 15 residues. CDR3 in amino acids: CTSSQGTSGRETQYF. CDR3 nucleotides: TGCACCAGCAGCCAAGGGACTAGCGGGAGGGAGACCCAGTACTTC.

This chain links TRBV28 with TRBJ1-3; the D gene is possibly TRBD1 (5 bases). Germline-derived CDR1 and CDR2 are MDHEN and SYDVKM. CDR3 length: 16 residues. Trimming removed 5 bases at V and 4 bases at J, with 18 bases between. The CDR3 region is CASSPGTAQSGNTIYF. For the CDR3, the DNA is TGTGCCAGCAGTCCCGGGACGGCGCAGTCCGGAAACACCATATATTTT.

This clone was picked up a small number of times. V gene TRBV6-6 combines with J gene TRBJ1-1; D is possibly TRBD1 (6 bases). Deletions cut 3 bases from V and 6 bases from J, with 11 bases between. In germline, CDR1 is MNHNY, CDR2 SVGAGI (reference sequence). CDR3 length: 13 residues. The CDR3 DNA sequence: TGTGCCAGCAGTTATGGGCAGGGGTCTGAAGCTTTCTTT. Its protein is CASSYGQGSEAFF.

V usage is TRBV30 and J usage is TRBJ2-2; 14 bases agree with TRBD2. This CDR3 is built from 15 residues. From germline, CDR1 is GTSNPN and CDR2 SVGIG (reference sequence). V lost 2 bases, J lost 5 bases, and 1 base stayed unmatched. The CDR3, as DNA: TGTGCCTGGAGTCGACTAGCGGGAGGGACCGGGGAGCTGTTTTTT. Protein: CAWSRLAGGTGELFF.

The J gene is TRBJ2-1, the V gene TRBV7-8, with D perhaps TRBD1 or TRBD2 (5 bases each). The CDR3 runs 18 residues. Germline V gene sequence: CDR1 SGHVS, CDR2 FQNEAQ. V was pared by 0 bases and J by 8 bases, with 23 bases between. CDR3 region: CASSLALAGTPLEDEQFF. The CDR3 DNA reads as TGTGCCAGCAGCTTAGCGCTCGCCGGGACCCCACTAGAGGATGAGCAGTTCTTC.

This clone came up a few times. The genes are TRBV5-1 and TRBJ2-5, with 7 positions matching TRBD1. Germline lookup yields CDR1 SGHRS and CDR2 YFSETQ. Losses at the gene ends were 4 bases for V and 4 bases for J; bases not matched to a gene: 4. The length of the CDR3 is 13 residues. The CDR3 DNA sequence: TGCGCCAGCAGCCGGGACAGTAGAGAGACCCAGTACTTC. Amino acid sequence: CASSRDSRETQYF. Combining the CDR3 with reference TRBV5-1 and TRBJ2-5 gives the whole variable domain KAGVTQTPRYLIKTRGQQVTLSCSPISGHRSVSWYQQTPGQGLQFLFEYFSETQRNKGNFPGRFSGRQFSNSRSEMNVSTLELGDSALYLCASSRDSRETQYFGPGTRLLVL.

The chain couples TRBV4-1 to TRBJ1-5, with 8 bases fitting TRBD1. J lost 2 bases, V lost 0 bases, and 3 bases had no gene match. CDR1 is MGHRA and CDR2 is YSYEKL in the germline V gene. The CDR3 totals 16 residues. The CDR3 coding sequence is TGCGCCAGCAGCCAAGATACAGGGGGTGGCAATCAGCCCCAGCATTTT. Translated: CASSQDTGGGNQPQHF.

The CDR3 DNA reads TGTGCCTGGAGTGTATTCTACGGCTACACCTTC. Protein: CAWSVFYGYTF. The rearrangement links TRBV30 to TRBJ1-2; no clear D gene. The CDR3 has 11 residues. Germline V gene sequence: CDR1 GTSNPN, CDR2 SVGIG (reference sequence). The V end lost 0 bases, the J end lost 8 bases, and 7 bases lay between the germline ends. The variable domain in full, completed from reference TRBV30 and TRBJ1-2, reads SQTIHQWPATLVQPVGSPLSLECTVEGTSNPNLYWYRQAAGRGLQLLFYSVGIGQISSEVPQNLSASRPQDRQFILSSKKLLLSDSGFYLCAWSVFYGYTFGSGTRLTVV.